This entry lists 30 T cell receptor beta chains sequenced from one sample in a study of blood T cell repertoires in COVID-19. Using immunoSEQ multiplex PCR, the repertoire was profiled, and TCRdb retains in-frame clones only, with some absent. The data hold 150,000 to 200,000 clones, with about 76% observed a single time. Sequenced sample: peripheral blood. These TCRs come from a woman in her 40s with COVID-19, enrolled during active disease.

V is TRBV6-4 and J is TRBJ1-2; no clear D gene. This CDR3 has 14 amino acids. With 0 bases removed from V and 4 bases from J, the gap between germline ends came to 9 bases. The germline V gene has CDR1 MRHNA and CDR2 SNTAGT. CDR3 in DNA: TGTGCCAGCAGTGACTCCCACGGAGCCTATGGCTACACCTTC. The encoded protein is CASSDSHGAYGYTF.

The chain links TRBV4-2 to TRBJ2-7; tentative D call: TRBD2 (6 bases). The V gene's germline CDR1 is LGHNA and CDR2 YNFKEQ. Trimming pared 0 bases from V and 2 bases from J, leaving 11 bases between. This CDR3 is built from 15 residues. The CDR3 here is CASSQEWRGTYEQYF. In DNA, the CDR3 is TGTGCCAGCAGCCAAGAATGGCGGGGTACCTACGAGCAGTACTTC.

V is TRBV4-2 and J is TRBJ2-3; the match to TRBD2 covers 7 bases. The germline V gene encodes CDR1 LGHNA and CDR2 YNFKEQ. With V trimmed by 0 bases and J by 3 bases, 12 bases remained unmatched. This CDR3 is 18 amino acids long. CDR3 sequence: CASSQEFPVRGVTDTQYF. For the CDR3, the DNA is TGTGCCAGCAGCCAAGAATTCCCTGTCCGGGGGGTGACAGATACGCAGTATTTT.

This clone has ten or more counts. The same CDR3 also results from other DNA sequences found in this sample. The chain combines TRBV5-1 with TRBJ1-1, with a possible D match to TRBD1 (5 bases). This CDR3 is built from 14 residues. The V end lost 1 base, the J end lost 8 bases, and 15 bases lay between the germline ends. Germline CDR1 is SGHRS and CDR2 is YFSETQ. This CDR3 is CASSLSDGGKEAFF. CDR3 DNA sequence: TGCGCCAGCAGCTTGTCTGATGGGGGGAAGGAAGCTTTCTTT.

The chain combines TRBV11-2 with TRBJ2-2; TRBD1 matches at 8 bases. CDR3 length equals 14 residues. CDR1 is SGHAT, CDR2 FQNNGV, per germline. V trimming: 4 bases; J trimming: 6 bases; junction bases outside the gene matches: 4. CDR3 in DNA: TGTGCCAGCAGCTCGCTCAGGGGGCCCGGGGAGCTGTTTTTT. It encodes CASSSLRGPGELFF.

This chain's CDR3 is CASSSTSGRSSHTDTQYF. The CDR3 DNA follows: TGTGCCAGCAGCTCTACTAGCGGGCGTTCTTCCCACACAGATACGCAGTATTTT. The V gene is TRBV7-9, the J gene TRBJ2-3, with 9 bases lining up with TRBD2. The CDR3 sequence is 18 residues long. Looked up from germline, CDR1 is SEHNR and CDR2 is FQNEAQ (reference sequence). The V gene end was trimmed by 4 bases and the J gene end by 2 bases; junction bases not matched to a gene: 13.

CDR3 amino acids: CAWSRMTGNTEAFF. The CDR3 nucleotides read TGTGCCTGGAGTAGAATGACAGGGAACACTGAAGCTTTCTTT. The chain employs TRBV30 and TRBJ1-1; perhaps TRBD1 as D (6 bases). Trimming took 2 bases from V and 1 from J, leaving 11 bases between them. The CDR3 spans 14 residues. The germline CDR1 and CDR2 sequences are GTSNPN and SVGIG (reference sequence).

The chain is built from TRBV5-4 and TRBJ2-2; 8 bases map to TRBD1. Germline V gene lookup returns CDR1 SGHNT and CDR2 YYREEE (reference sequence). The CDR3 totals 15 residues. V was pared by 4 bases and J by 2 bases, with 4 bases of the junction left unmatched. CDR3 nucleotide sequence: TGTGCCAGCAGCCCGGGACAGGCTAACACCGGGGAGCTGTTTTTT. Protein product: CASSPGQANTGELFF.

The rearrangement uses TRBV7-8 and TRBJ2-3, with D unclear. The CDR3 has 13 amino acids. Trimming removed 5 bases from V and 5 bases from J, with 11 bases in between. Germline assignment: CDR1 SGHVS and CDR2 FQNEAQ. The CDR3 sequence is CASSRTRGDTQYF. CDR3 nucleotide sequence: TGTGCCAGCAGCCGGACGAGAGGAGATACGCAGTATTTT.

This clone was seen a few times. This sequence joins TRBV5-1 and TRBJ2-1, with 9 bases fitting TRBD1. After removal of 2 bases from V and 8 bases from J, the junction contained 2 bases not matched to a gene. The CDR3 length is 13 residues. CDR1 SGHRS and CDR2 YFSETQ come from the germline V gene. Here the CDR3 reads CASSFWTGDEQFF. Here the CDR3 DNA reads TGCGCCAGCAGCTTCTGGACAGGGGATGAGCAGTTCTTC.

The chain uses TRBV7-9 and TRBJ2-1, with D possibly matching TRBD2 (5 bases). V lost 5 bases and J lost 0, with 11 bases in between. The CDR3 has 15 residues. Germline CDR1 and CDR2: SEHNR and FQNEAQ (reference sequence). For the CDR3, the DNA is TGTGCCAGCAGCAGTACGGGAATCTCCTACAATGAGCAGTTCTTC. Protein sequence: CASSSTGISYNEQFF.

J is TRBJ2-3 and V is TRBV11-2, with 8 bases lining up with TRBD2. CDR1 is SGHAT and CDR2 is FQNNGV in the germline V gene. This CDR3 has 16 amino acids. The V gene end was trimmed by 5 bases and the J gene end by 4 bases; junction bases not matched to a gene: 11. The CDR3 DNA reads TGTGCCAGCAGCACTAGAGCGGGAGAGAGAGCAGATACGCAGTATTTT. Translated, it gives CASSTRAGERADTQYF.

The V call is TRBV29-1, the J call TRBJ2-1; 14 positions match TRBD2. Germline V gene lookup returns CDR1 SQVTM and CDR2 ANQGSEA. V gave up 7 bases and J gave up 4 bases; unmatched junction bases: 9. The CDR3 has 16 residues. The chain's CDR3 is CSGKTSGGAIYNEQFF. DNA for the CDR3: TGCAGCGGCAAGACTAGCGGGGGGGCCATATACAATGAGCAGTTCTTC.

This clone was detected only once. The rearrangement links TRBV5-5 to TRBJ2-1; 15 positions agree with TRBD2. Germline lookup yields CDR1 SGHKS and CDR2 YYEKEE (reference sequence). V gave up 2 bases and J gave up 8 bases; unmatched junction bases: 8. The CDR3 has 17 amino acids. DNA of the CDR3: TGTGCCAGCAGCTTAGGACTAGCGGGGGGGAAGGTTTATGAGCAGTTCTTC. Translation gives CASSLGLAGGKVYEQFF.

The V call is TRBV5-1, the J call TRBJ1-4; D may be TRBD1 (5 bases). Germline V gene lookup returns CDR1 SGHRS and CDR2 YFSETQ. The CDR3 sequence is 14 residues long. The V gene lost 7 bases and the J gene lost 2 bases, with 12 bases spanning the gap. The CDR3 DNA reads TGCGCCAGCCGGGGGATTGCGACTAATGAAAAACTGTTTTTT. This codes for CASRGIATNEKLFF.

This chain connects TRBV5-6 to TRBJ1-2; the match to TRBD1 covers 8 bases. The CDR3 contains 17 residues. Germline CDR1 SGHDT, CDR2 YYEEEE. J lost 8 bases, V lost 4 bases, and 19 bases had no gene match. In nucleotides, the CDR3 is TGTGCCAGCAGCCGTAGAATGACAGGGGCGGGTTTCAGGGGCTACACCTTC. It codes for CASSRRMTGAGFRGYTF.

The V call is TRBV6-5, the J call TRBJ1-4; D is unclear. V shed 8 bases and J shed 7 bases, with 14 bases lying between them. The CDR3 totals 13 residues. CDR1 is MNHEY, CDR2 SVGAGI, per germline. CDR3 protein: CASSTLGREKLFF. In DNA form, the CDR3 reads TGTGCCAGCTCTACTCTTGGGCGTGAAAAACTGTTTTTT.

The J gene is TRBJ1-1, the V gene TRBV6-5, with 7 bases matching TRBD1. Germline CDR1 and CDR2: MNHEY and SVGAGI. V lost 2 bases and J lost 0; bases outside the gene matches: 3. This CDR3 comprises 15 residues. CDR3 residues: CASSYRGQMNTEAFF. Here the CDR3 DNA reads TGTGCCAGCAGTTACCGGGGACAGATGAACACTGAAGCTTTCTTT.

V gene TRBV28 combines with J gene TRBJ2-3; tentatively, D is TRBD1 (5 bases). CDR3 size: 15 residues. Trimming shortened V by 2 bases and J by 6 bases, and 15 bases separated the two germline ends. Germline lookup yields CDR1 MDHEN and CDR2 SYDVKM. CDR3 sequence (DNA): TGTGCCAGCAGTTTAAGTAGCCCAGGGCGTGATACGCAGTATTTT. It specifies CASSLSSPGRDTQYF.

This chain joins TRBV19 and TRBJ2-7; 7 bases align to TRBD2. Germline V CDR1 and CDR2: LNHDA, SQIVND (reference sequence). The V gene end was trimmed by 4 bases and the J gene end by 0 bases; junction bases not matched to a gene: 0. The CDR3 runs 13 residues. The CDR3 nucleotides read TGTGCCAGTAGTAGCGGGAGCTCCTACGAGCAGTACTTC. Translation gives CASSSGSSYEQYF.

The chain has TRBV27 and TRBJ1-2; maybe TRBD1 (5 bases). Germline V gene data show CDR1 as MNHEY and CDR2 as SMNVEV (reference sequence). CDR3 length equals 13 residues. V was shortened by 5 bases and J by 6 bases, with 13 bases between the two germline ends. CDR3 residues: CASSILPGDGYTF. For the CDR3, the DNA is TGTGCCAGCAGTATCTTGCCGGGGGATGGCTACACCTTC.

The chain uses TRBV19 and TRBJ2-3; 8 nucleotides match TRBD2. J lost 0 bases, V lost 5 bases, and 7 bases had no gene match. The germline CDR1 and CDR2 sequences are LNHDA and SQIVND (reference sequence). The CDR3 length is 16 residues. The CDR3 loop is CASSQRLATSTDTQYF. Here the CDR3 DNA reads TGTGCCAGTAGTCAGAGACTAGCGACTAGCACAGATACGCAGTATTTT.

This clone has a single count. The V gene is TRBV9, the J gene TRBJ1-2, with TRBD1 identical over 9 bases. Trimming removed 3 bases from V and 13 bases from J; junction bases left unmatched: 10. The CDR3 totals 13 residues. Looked up from germline, CDR1 is SGDLS and CDR2 is YYNGEE. CDR3: CASSGDRVEGCTF. The DNA for the CDR3 is TGTGCCAGCAGCGGGGACAGGGTAGAGGGTTGCACCTTC.

V and J are TRBV9 and TRBJ2-7; 7 bases map to TRBD2. Trimming took 0 bases from V and 0 from J; bases not matched to a gene: 3. The CDR3 spans 15 residues. Germline CDR1 SGDLS, CDR2 YYNGEE. CDR3 sequence (DNA): TGTGCCAGCAGCGTAGGGGCTAGCGGCTCCTACGAGCAGTACTTC. As protein: CASSVGASGSYEQYF.

The chain joins TRBV19 to TRBJ1-2; 9 bases line up with TRBD1. The germline CDR1 and CDR2 sequences are LNHDA and SQIVND (reference sequence). The CDR3 has 14 amino acids. V lost 6 bases and J lost 2; bases outside the gene matches: 4. The CDR3, as DNA: TGTGCCAGTAGCTGGGGACAGGGCAACTATGGCTACACCTTC. The encoded protein is CASSWGQGNYGYTF.

A few counts support this clone. V gene TRBV7-8 combines with J gene TRBJ1-1; no clear D gene. In germline, CDR1 is SGHVS, CDR2 FQNEAQ. The V and J ends lost 6 bases and 0 bases respectively, with 11 bases between them. The CDR3 has 14 amino acids. This CDR3 reads CASSSSVMNTEAFF. The CDR3 DNA sequence: TGTGCCAGCAGTTCTAGTGTGATGAACACTGAAGCTTTCTTT.

The V gene is TRBV6-5, the J gene TRBJ1-4, with a tentative D call TRBD1 (6 bases). CDR1 is MNHEY and CDR2 is SVGAGI in the germline V gene. This CDR3 contains 13 residues. V lost 3 bases and J 14 bases, leaving 16 bases between the germline ends. DNA for the CDR3: TGTGCCAGCAGTTATCGCGGGGGGCCCGAGCTGTTTTTT. Translated: CASSYRGGPELFF.

The chain joins TRBV20-1 to TRBJ1-3, with D possibly TRBD1 on 6 matching bases. Germline V gene lookup returns CDR1 DFQATT and CDR2 SNEGSKA (reference sequence). CDR3 length: 11 amino acids. V was trimmed by 1 base and J by 10 bases, leaving 8 bases between them. In DNA form, the CDR3 reads TGCAGTGCTAGAGCACAGGGTACCATATATTTT. This translates into CSARAQGTIYF.

The V call is TRBV6-5, the J call TRBJ2-1; D uncertain. Germline values: CDR1 MNHEY, CDR2 SVGAGI. Trimming left V 8 bases short and J 4 bases short, with 9 bases between. This CDR3 has 12 residues. CDR3 amino acids: CASGAGYNEQFF. The DNA for the CDR3 is TGTGCCAGCGGAGCCGGATACAATGAGCAGTTCTTC.

The chain recombines TRBV5-5 with TRBJ1-2, with no clear D. Germline V gene sequence: CDR1 SGHKS, CDR2 YYEKEE (reference sequence). The CDR3 spans 13 residues. Trimming pared 5 bases from V and 7 bases from J, leaving 15 bases between. The CDR3: CASRSGSTGGYTF. The CDR3 bases are TGTGCCAGCAGATCTGGGTCGACGGGTGGCTACACCTTC.